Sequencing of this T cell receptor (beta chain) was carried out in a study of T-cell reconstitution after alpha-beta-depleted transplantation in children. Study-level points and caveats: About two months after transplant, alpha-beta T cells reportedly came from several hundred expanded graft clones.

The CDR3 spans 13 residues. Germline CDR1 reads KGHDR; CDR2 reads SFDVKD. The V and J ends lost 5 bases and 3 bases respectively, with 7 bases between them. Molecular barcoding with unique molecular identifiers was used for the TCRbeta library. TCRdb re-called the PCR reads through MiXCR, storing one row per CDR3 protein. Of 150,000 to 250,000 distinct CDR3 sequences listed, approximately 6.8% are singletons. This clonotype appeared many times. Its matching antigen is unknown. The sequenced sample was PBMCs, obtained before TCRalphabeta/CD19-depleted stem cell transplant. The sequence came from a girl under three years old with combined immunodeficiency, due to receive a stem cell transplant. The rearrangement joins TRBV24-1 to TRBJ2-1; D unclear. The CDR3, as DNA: TGTGCCACCAGTGTTGGGCGCTACAATGAGCAGTTCTTC. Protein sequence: CATSVGRYNEQFF.